This TCR beta chain was observed in a study of shared clonotypes between healthy human individuals. Trimming took 2 bases from V and 3 from J; bases not matched to a gene: 5. Germline V gene lookup returns CDR1 MGHRA and CDR2 YSYEKL. This CDR3 comprises 16 residues. Only in-frame clones appear in the TCRdb table, and some are missing; sequencing was by immunoSEQ multiplex PCR. The sample gives about 1.1 million clones, about four fifths of which show up once; approximately 0.56% is in the top ten. The V gene is TRBV4-1, the J gene TRBJ2-1; 9 positions agree with TRBD2. The sequencing input was memory CD4+ T cells from PBMCs. The subset here: CD45RA-negative fraction. This sequence was found in a man aged 18-30 years in good health. Some clones in this sample may be carry-over from other donors' samples. CDR3 DNA: TGCGCCAGCAGCCAATCCATAGCGGGAGTCTACAATGAGCAGTTCTTC. Translated, it gives CASSQSIAGVYNEQFF.